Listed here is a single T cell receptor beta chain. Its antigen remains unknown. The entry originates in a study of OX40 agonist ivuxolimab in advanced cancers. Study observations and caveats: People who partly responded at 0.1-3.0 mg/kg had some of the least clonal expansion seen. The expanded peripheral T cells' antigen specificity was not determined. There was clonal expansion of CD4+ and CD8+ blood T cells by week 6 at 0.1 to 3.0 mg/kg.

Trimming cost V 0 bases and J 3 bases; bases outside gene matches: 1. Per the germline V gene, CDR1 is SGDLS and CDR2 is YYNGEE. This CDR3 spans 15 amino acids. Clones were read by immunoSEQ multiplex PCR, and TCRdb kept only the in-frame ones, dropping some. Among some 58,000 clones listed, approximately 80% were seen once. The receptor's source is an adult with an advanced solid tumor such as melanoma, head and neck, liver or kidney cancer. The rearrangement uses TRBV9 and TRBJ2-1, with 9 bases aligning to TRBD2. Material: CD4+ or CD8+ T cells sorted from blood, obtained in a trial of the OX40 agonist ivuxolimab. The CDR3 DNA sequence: TGTGCCAGCAGCGTAGGACTAGCGGACTACAATGAGCAGTTCTTC. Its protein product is CASSVGLADYNEQFF.